Below are 13 T cell receptor beta chains sequenced from a single sample in a study of T cell responses to AZD1222 COVID-19 vaccine. Method: immunoSEQ multiplex PCR; TCRdb's copy keeps in-frame clones and lacks some. The sample shows 110,000 to 150,000 clones, 75% to 90% of them seen only once. The starting material was peripheral blood, obtained on day 0 of AZD1222 vaccination. The origin of the receptors is an adult in good health.

The chain combines TRBV30 with TRBJ2-7; D could derive from TRBD1 or TRBD2 (5 bases each). This CDR3 has 14 residues. In germline, CDR1 is GTSNPN, CDR2 SVGIG (reference sequence). The V and J ends lost 0 bases and 1 base respectively, with 10 bases between them. The CDR3 sequence: CAWSVWGNSYEQYF. The CDR3 coding sequence is TGTGCCTGGAGTGTATGGGGGAATTCCTACGAGCAGTACTTC.

V is TRBV4-1 and J is TRBJ2-5; the D gene is possibly TRBD2 (6 bases). CDR3 length equals 15 residues. Germline CDR1 and CDR2: MGHRA and YSYEKL. Between the trimmed V and J ends, which lost 4 bases and 3 bases, there was a span of 15 bases. This CDR3 reads CASSPQAGTEETQYF. In DNA form, the CDR3 reads TGCGCCAGCAGCCCCCAAGCGGGTACCGAAGAGACCCAGTACTTC.

The CDR3 here is CASSHPGTGPDTQYF. The DNA of the CDR3 is TGTGCCAGCAGCCATCCCGGGACAGGGCCAGATACGCAGTATTTT. The chain employs TRBV3-1 (or the pseudogene TRBV3-2) and TRBJ2-3; TRBD1 agrees at 9 bases. This CDR3 is 15 amino acids long. Germline V gives CDR1 LGHDT, CDR2 YNNKEL (reference sequence). V dropped 3 bases and J dropped 4; count of bases not matched to a gene: 5.

V and J are TRBV24-1 and TRBJ2-3; D remains ambiguous. The V end lost 3 bases, the J end lost 1 base, and 13 bases lay between the germline ends. The CDR3 extends over 16 amino acids. The germline V gene has CDR1 KGHDR and CDR2 SFDVKD. The CDR3 coding sequence is TGTGCCACCAGTGATCCGCGACCTTCGGGCACAGATACGCAGTATTTT. Encoded protein: CATSDPRPSGTDTQYF.

V gene TRBV10-1 combines with J gene TRBJ2-3, with D unresolved. This CDR3 is built from 14 residues. V gave up 5 bases and J gave up 0 bases, with 9 bases separating them. Germline loops: CDR1 WNHNN, CDR2 SYGVQD (reference sequence). The CDR3 DNA reads TGCGCCAGCAGTCGTGACTCTAGCACAGATACGCAGTATTTT. It codes for CASSRDSSTDTQYF.

The genes are TRBV18 and TRBJ2-2, with TRBD2 as a possible D gene (6 bases). This CDR3 has 16 residues. V dropped 0 bases and J dropped 4 bases, with 12 bases sitting between them. Germline V gene lookup returns CDR1 KGHSH and CDR2 LQKENI. The CDR3 protein is CASSPPNGDSTGELFF. The CDR3 coding sequence is TGTGCCAGCTCACCACCAAACGGGGACTCCACCGGGGAGCTGTTTTTT.

The chain uses TRBV28 and TRBJ1-2; TRBD1 agrees at 9 bases. The germline V gene has CDR1 MDHEN and CDR2 SYDVKM. V dropped 3 bases and J dropped 4; count of bases not matched to a gene: 6. The CDR3 has 15 amino acids. The CDR3 loop is CASSFGDREAYGYTF. CDR3 DNA: TGTGCCAGCAGTTTCGGGGACAGGGAGGCCTATGGCTACACCTTC.

This clone was observed a handful of times. This chain connects TRBV7-8 to TRBJ1-5; unclear D gene. This CDR3 is built from 16 residues. Deletions cut 1 base from V and 2 bases from J, with 12 bases between. The germline V gene encodes CDR1 SGHVS and CDR2 FQNEAQ. DNA of the CDR3: TGTGCCAGCAGCTTAGTTTCGGCTGGGGGCAATCAGCCCCAGCATTTT. Translated: CASSLVSAGGNQPQHF.

The gene calls are TRBV6-5 and TRBJ1-1; D possibly corresponds to TRBD1 (5 bases). Germline V gives CDR1 MNHEY, CDR2 SVGAGI. V was clipped by 2 bases and J by 11 bases, with 12 bases between them. CDR3 length: 12 amino acids. Here the CDR3 reads CASSYKGDGAFF. The CDR3 nucleotides are TGTGCCAGCAGTTACAAAGGGGATGGGGCTTTCTTT.

The chain has TRBV29-1 and TRBJ1-4; unclear D gene. The V end lost 7 bases, the J end lost 0 bases, and 9 bases lay between the germline ends. Looked up from germline, CDR1 is SQVTM and CDR2 is ANQGSEA. The length of the CDR3 is 13 residues. Written as DNA, the CDR3 is TGCAGCGCCGAGGTTGCAACTAATGAAAAACTGTTTTTT. This codes for CSAEVATNEKLFF.

This sequence joins TRBV6-7 and TRBJ2-7; TRBD1 is a possible D gene (6 bases). TRBV6-7 is an ORF, and what it does is uncertain. Trimming took off 6 bases at V and 3 bases at J, with 15 bases between the two ends. The CDR3 is 14 residues long. Written as DNA, the CDR3 is TGTGCCAGCAGCCACCTCGGGACACACTACGAGCAGTACTTC. Its translation: CASSHLGTHYEQYF.

The chain has TRBV7-2 and TRBJ1-1, with 7 bases that match TRBD1. The junction had 8 bases not matched to a gene; V was cut back by 5 bases and J by 8 bases. Germline V lookup: CDR1 SGHTA, CDR2 FQGNSA. The CDR3 has 13 amino acids. The chain's CDR3 is CASSGDSNGEAFF. The CDR3 DNA reads TGTGCCAGCAGCGGGGACAGTAACGGGGAAGCTTTCTTT.

This clone came up a few times. The V and J genes are TRBV28 and TRBJ2-5, with D possibly TRBD2 on 6 matching bases. Per the germline V gene, CDR1 is MDHEN and CDR2 is SYDVKM. This CDR3 contains 14 residues. Deletions cut 3 bases from V and 5 bases from J, with 13 bases between. CDR3 sequence reads: CASSFGGGGETQYF. The CDR3 DNA follows: TGTGCCAGCAGTTTTGGGGGAGGTGGGGAGACCCAGTACTTC. Based on the CDR3 plus reference TRBV28 and TRBJ2-5, the full variable domain is DVKVTQSSRYLVKRTGEKVFLECVQDMDHENMFWYRQDPGLGLRLIYFSYDVKMKEKGDIPEGYSVSREKKERFSLILESASTNQTSMYLCASSFGGGGETQYFGPGTRLLVL.